This T cell receptor beta chain originates from a study of shared clonotypes between healthy human individuals. Study-level background: CD4 naive and memory got three plates each, CD8 naive two, CD8 memory one.

Original data processing: Junction-only immunoSEQ data arrived without quality scores, meaning filtering differed. Produced via immunoSEQ multiplex PCR; TCRdb's table is partial and in-frame only. V and J calls and clone size are copied from that table; D and trimming were computed from the DNA. Of 1.5 million to 2.5 million clones listed, approximately 94% are singletons. This clone was recorded once. As yet, its antigen is unknown. Study-wide results and caveats: Donor clonotype sharing was expected to depend on sequencing depth. Generation of non-shared clonotypes was less probable than generation of clonotypes shared by all four donors.

The naive CD8 subset, CD45RO-negative cells positively selected for CCR7, excluded terminally differentiated effector memory CD45RA+ cells. The source material was naive CD8+ T cells sorted from blood. This receptor was obtained from a man between 18 and 29 years old in good health.

CDR3 coding DNA: TGTGCCATCAGTGGAAGACTAGCGCAGGGCGAGCAGTACTTC. Translation: CAISGRLAQGEQYF. The J gene is TRBJ2-7, the V gene TRBV10-3, with 8 nucleotides matching TRBD2. With V trimmed by 4 bases and J by 6 bases, 8 bases remained unmatched. CDR1 ENHRY and CDR2 SYGVKD come from the germline V gene. CDR3 length: 14 residues.